The source of this TCR beta chain is a study of blood T cell repertoires in COVID-19. Study at large: Some COVID-19 samples were acute and others convalescent; all came from the United States, Italy and Spain.

Authors' processing steps: For nucleated cells, counts were estimated from reference gene primer amplification. Assay used: immunoSEQ multiplex PCR; TCRdb lists only in-frame clones, some missing. V and J calls and clone size are given by that table; D and trimming were obtained from the DNA. The sample contains fewer than 250,000 clones, 75% to 85% of which appear only once. Trimming stripped 5 bases from V and 7 bases from J, with 14 bases between. Germline V lookup: CDR1 MNHEY, CDR2 SMNVEV (reference sequence). This CDR3 is built from 13 residues. Source material: PBMCs or T cells enriched from blood (not recorded which). The source of this sequence is a woman in her fifties or sixties with acute COVID-19. This chain links TRBV27 with TRBJ1-2; the D is unclear. This CDR3 reads CASSPPFGGGYTF. For the CDR3, the DNA is TGTGCCAGCAGTCCCCCCTTCGGCGGTGGCTACACCTTC.